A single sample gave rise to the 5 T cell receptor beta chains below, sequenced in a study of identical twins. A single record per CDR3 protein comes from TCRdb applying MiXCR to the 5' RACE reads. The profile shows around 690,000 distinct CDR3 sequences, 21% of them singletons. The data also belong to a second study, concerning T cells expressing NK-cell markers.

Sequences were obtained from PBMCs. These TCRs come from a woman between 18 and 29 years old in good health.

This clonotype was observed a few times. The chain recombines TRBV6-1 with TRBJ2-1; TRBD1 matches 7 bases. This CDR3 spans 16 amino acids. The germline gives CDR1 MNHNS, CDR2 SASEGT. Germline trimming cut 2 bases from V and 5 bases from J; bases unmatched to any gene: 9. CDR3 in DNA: TGTGCCAGCAGTGAAAGAGACAGGGTGAATCACAATGAGCAGTTCTTC. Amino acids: CASSERDRVNHNEQFF.

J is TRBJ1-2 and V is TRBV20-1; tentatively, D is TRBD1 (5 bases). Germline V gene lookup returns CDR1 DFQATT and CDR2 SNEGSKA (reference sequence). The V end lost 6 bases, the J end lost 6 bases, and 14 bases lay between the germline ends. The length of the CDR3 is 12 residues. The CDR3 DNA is TGCAGTGCAGGGGCGGGTTGGGATGGCTACACCTTC. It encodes CSAGAGWDGYTF.

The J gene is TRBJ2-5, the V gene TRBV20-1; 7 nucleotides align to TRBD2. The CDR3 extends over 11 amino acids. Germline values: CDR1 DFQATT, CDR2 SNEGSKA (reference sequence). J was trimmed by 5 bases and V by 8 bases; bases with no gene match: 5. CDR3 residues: CSLAAYETQYF. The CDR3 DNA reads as TGCAGTCTAGCGGCTTACGAGACCCAGTACTTC.

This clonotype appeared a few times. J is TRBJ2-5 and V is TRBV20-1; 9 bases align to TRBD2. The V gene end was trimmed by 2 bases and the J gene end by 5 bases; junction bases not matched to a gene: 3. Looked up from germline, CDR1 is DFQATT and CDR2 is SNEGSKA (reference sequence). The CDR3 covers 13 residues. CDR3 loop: CSARLAGSETQYF. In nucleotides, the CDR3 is TGCAGTGCTAGACTAGCGGGGTCGGAGACCCAGTACTTC.

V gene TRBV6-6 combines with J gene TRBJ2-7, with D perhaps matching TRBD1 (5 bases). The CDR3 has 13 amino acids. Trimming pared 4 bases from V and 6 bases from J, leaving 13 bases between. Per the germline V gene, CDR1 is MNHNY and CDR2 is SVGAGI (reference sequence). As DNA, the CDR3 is TGTGCCAGCAGTTTTCAGGGAATTTCCGAGCAGTACTTC. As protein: CASSFQGISEQYF.